This T cell receptor (beta chain) was captured by sequencing in a study of shared clonotypes between healthy human individuals. On the study more broadly: Per donor, CD8 memory used one plate, CD8 naive used two, CD4 memory used three and CD4 naive used three.

The CDR3 spans 14 residues. Germline V gives CDR1 MNHEY, CDR2 SVGAGI. Trimming took off 5 bases at V and 3 bases at J, with 13 bases between the two ends. At deep level, the assay was performed. The genomic DNA of each subset was split evenly across several immunoSEQ plates. TCRdb's table, derived via immunoSEQ multiplex PCR, lists solely in-frame clones and lacks some. Seen here are hundreds of thousands of clones, around 96% observed once, and the top ten hold 0.11%. It was CD45RO-negative cells, positively selected for CCR7, that made up naive CD8 cells, with terminally differentiated effector memory CD45RA+ cells excluded.

V gene TRBV6-5 combines with J gene TRBJ1-1; D remains unclear. This receptor was obtained from a woman aged 30 to 39 in good health. The sequenced sample was naive CD8+ T cells sorted from blood. This chain's CDR3 is CASSIQTIDTEAFF. In DNA form, the CDR3 reads TGTGCCAGCAGTATCCAGACGATTGACACTGAAGCTTTCTTT.